This entry lists 24 T cell receptor beta chains sequenced from one sample in a study of T-cell memory formation after mild COVID-19. TCRdb called the 5' RACE reads again in MiXCR, with one record for every CDR3 protein. The sample lists approximately 400,000 distinct CDR3 sequences; more than 15% were seen once. The source material was PBMCs or a T cell subset sorted from them (not recorded which). The receptor source for this set is a man aged 18 to 29 who had mild COVID-19 (a few samples of this study predate the infection). Cell type and time point are not known.

This clonotype has a handful of counts. Relative to the germline gene, one junction end is altered; a read error may explain this. V usage is TRBV5-1 and J usage is TRBJ1-1; D uncertain. The CDR3 totals 14 residues. Germline values: CDR1 SGHRS, CDR2 YFSETQ. The CDR3 DNA follows: TGCGCCAGCAGCTTGGCCGACCGGTTCACTGGAGCTTTCTTT. It translates to CASSLADRFTGAFF.

This chain joins TRBV12-3 or TRBV12-4 and TRBJ2-6, with unresolved D. The V end lost 5 bases, the J end lost 0 bases, and 8 bases lay between the germline ends. The CDR3 has 15 amino acids. The DNA for the CDR3 is TGTGCCAGCAGTAGATGGGTCTCTGGGGCCAACGTCCTGACTTTC. It yields the protein CASSRWVSGANVLTF.

The chain uses TRBV12-3 or TRBV12-4 and TRBJ1-5; D may be TRBD1 (6 bases). The ends were cut back, 6 bases at V and 4 bases at J, with 16 bases in the middle. CDR3 length: 15 amino acids. The CDR3 DNA is TGTGCCAGCAGGGGGGCGAGCGTCGGGAATCAGCCCCAGCATTTT. Translated, it gives CASRGASVGNQPQHF.

The sample holds a few counts of this clonotype. This chain uses TRBV3-1 with TRBJ1-2; TRBD1 is a possible D gene (6 bases). V lost 4 bases and J 4 bases, leaving 16 bases between the germline ends. Germline assignment: CDR1 LGHDT and CDR2 YNNKEL (reference sequence). The CDR3 totals 15 residues. The CDR3, as DNA: TGTGCCAGCAGCCCTCTTACTGGGGGCGGCTATGGCTACACCTTC. Its protein product is CASSPLTGGGYGYTF.

This clonotype was counted between two and nine times. This chain joins TRBV15 and TRBJ1-5; TRBD1 matches 8 bases. Germline CDR1 and CDR2: LNHNV and YYDKDF (reference sequence). V lost 1 base, J lost 4 bases, and 9 bases stayed unmatched. This CDR3 region has 17 residues. The CDR3 DNA is TGTGCCACCAGCAGAGGGGGACAGGTCTATCTAAATCAGCCCCAGCATTTT. Translated, it gives CATSRGGQVYLNQPQHF.

This clonotype was detected ten times or more. The chain uses TRBV12-3 or TRBV12-4 and TRBJ1-1, with D possibly TRBD1 on 6 matching bases. Trimming cost V 6 bases and J 8 bases, with 10 bases left between them. There are 11 residues in the CDR3. CDR3 sequence: CASRLTGEAFF. CDR3 sequence (DNA): TGTGCCAGCAGACTTACAGGGGAAGCTTTCTTT.

This clonotype was counted between two and nine times. The V gene is TRBV7-9, the J gene TRBJ2-5; tentative D call: TRBD2 (5 bases). The ends were cut back, 5 bases at V and 5 bases at J, with 9 bases in the middle. The CDR3 extends over 12 amino acids. CDR1 is SEHNR, CDR2 FQNEAQ, per germline (reference sequence). The CDR3 DNA is TGTGCCAGCAGCCCGACTACTGAGACCCAGTACTTC. Protein product: CASSPTTETQYF.

The sample holds a few counts of this clonotype. The DNA of the CDR3 is TGCGCCAGCAGCCAAGTAACGGGGACGCCGATTAACTATGGCTACACCTTC. This gives the protein CASSQVTGTPINYGYTF. The V call is TRBV4-1, the J call TRBJ1-2; a weak D match, TRBD1 (5 bases). This CDR3 has 17 residues. Trimming took 1 base from V and 1 from J, leaving 16 bases between them. Per the germline V gene, CDR1 is MGHRA and CDR2 is YSYEKL.

The sample holds a few counts of this clonotype. CDR3 protein: CASSLAQVGGTEAFF. CDR3 DNA: TGCGCCAGCAGCTTGGCTCAGGTCGGGGGCACTGAAGCTTTCTTT. The chain carries TRBV5-1 and TRBJ1-1, with D maybe TRBD1 (5 bases). This CDR3 spans 15 amino acids. CDR1 and CDR2 (germline): SGHRS, YFSETQ. Trimming cost V 0 bases and J 4 bases, with 13 bases left between them.

The chain combines TRBV12-5 with TRBJ2-1; TRBD1 matches at 7 bases. The CDR3 covers 11 residues. The V gene's germline CDR1 is LGHNT and CDR2 FRNRAP. Trimming removed 6 bases from V and 14 bases from J; junction bases left unmatched: 7. DNA of the CDR3: TGTGCTAGTGGCGCCTACAGGGGAAAGTTCTTC. Translation: CASGAYRGKFF.

The V and J genes are TRBV7-2 and TRBJ2-5; tentatively, D is TRBD1 (6 bases). V lost 3 bases and J lost 3, with 14 bases in between. The CDR3 loop spans 15 amino acids. Germline V gives CDR1 SGHTA, CDR2 FQGNSA. This CDR3 reads CASSFRTVGEETQYF. For the CDR3, the DNA is TGTGCCAGCAGCTTCAGGACAGTGGGCGAAGAGACCCAGTACTTC.

The chain uses TRBV5-1 and TRBJ1-2; TRBD1 agrees at 8 bases. This CDR3 has 16 residues. Germline V gene sequence: CDR1 SGHRS, CDR2 YFSETQ. The V and J ends lost 4 bases and 2 bases, in that order; junction bases with no gene match: 10. The CDR3 is CASSPGDRPRNYGYTF. The CDR3 DNA reads TGCGCCAGCAGCCCAGGGGACAGGCCACGGAACTATGGCTACACCTTC.

CDR3 coding DNA: TGTGCCAGCAGCTTAGATCGGGTGGTCCGTGAGCAGTTCTTC. It translates to CASSLDRVVREQFF. V and J are TRBV11-2 and TRBJ2-1, with D hard to call. The germline V and J ends were trimmed by 0 bases and 9 bases, with 12 bases remaining between them. Germline assignment: CDR1 SGHAT and CDR2 FQNNGV. The CDR3 totals 14 residues.

V is TRBV6-6 and J is TRBJ1-2, with TRBD1 identical over 8 bases. Germline-derived CDR1 and CDR2 are MNHNY and SVGAGI (reference sequence). V lost 10 bases and J lost 5; bases outside the gene matches: 12. This CDR3 spans 14 amino acids. CDR3 region: CATTGQGGQYGYTF. In nucleotides, the CDR3 is TGTGCCACCACCGGACAGGGAGGGCAGTATGGCTACACCTTC.

The rearrangement uses TRBV7-2 and TRBJ2-7, with 7 bases that match TRBD2. Germline trimming cut 2 bases from V and 3 bases from J; bases unmatched to any gene: 13. The germline V gene encodes CDR1 SGHTA and CDR2 FQGNSA. The CDR3 contains 17 residues. The CDR3 coding sequence is TGTGCCAGCAGCTTATCAGTCCCAGGACTAGTTCTCTACGAGCAGTACTTC. Translating gives CASSLSVPGLVLYEQYF.

The chain combines TRBV10-2 with TRBJ2-7; possible D gene TRBD2, 6 bases. Germline values: CDR1 WSHSY, CDR2 SAAADI. This CDR3 is built from 12 residues. Trimming stripped 8 bases from V and 3 bases from J, with 11 bases between. The CDR3 nucleotides read TGCGCCAGCGGGGCGGGGTTCTACGAGCAGTACTTC. Translating it yields CASGAGFYEQYF.

V is TRBV20-1 and J is TRBJ2-1, with a weak D call TRBD1 (5 bases). This CDR3 is built from 12 residues. Germline V gene sequence: CDR1 DFQATT, CDR2 SNEGSKA (reference sequence). V gave up 6 bases and J gave up 5 bases, with 11 bases separating them. For the CDR3, the DNA is TGCAGTGCGGCGACAGACAACAATGAGCAGTTCTTC. Amino acid sequence: CSAATDNNEQFF.

This clonotype was seen ten or more times. This chain links TRBV12-3 or TRBV12-4 with TRBJ1-1, with D hard to call. The CDR3 covers 13 residues. Deletions cut 5 bases from V and 1 base from J, with 8 bases between. In DNA, the CDR3 is TGTGCCAGCAGTCCCCGGCAGAACACTGAAGCTTTCTTT. This encodes CASSPRQNTEAFF.

This clonotype has only a few counts. V usage is TRBV10-3 and J usage is TRBJ2-7; possibly TRBD1 for D (5 bases). Germline V gene data show CDR1 as ENHRY and CDR2 as SYGVKD. The CDR3 is 12 residues long. Trimming took off 8 bases at V and 2 bases at J, with 10 bases between the two ends. The CDR3 loop is CAIGASPYEQYF. The DNA for the CDR3 is TGTGCCATCGGGGCAAGTCCCTACGAGCAGTACTTC.

The genes are TRBV7-2 and TRBJ2-3; 9 bases match TRBD1. There are 15 residues in the CDR3. J lost 3 bases, V lost 5 bases, and 6 bases had no gene match. The germline V gene encodes CDR1 SGHTA and CDR2 FQGNSA. The CDR3 DNA sequence: TGTGCCAGCAGCCCGGGACAGGGTATGACAGATACGCAGTATTTT. Encoded protein: CASSPGQGMTDTQYF.

The chain uses TRBV4-3 and TRBJ1-2; TRBD1 matches at 7 bases. This CDR3 region has 15 residues. J was trimmed by 7 bases and V by 3 bases; bases with no gene match: 11. Germline V gives CDR1 LGHNA, CDR2 YSLEER. The CDR3, as DNA: TGCGCCAGCAGCCAGACAGGGTCGTTTTCGCCTGGCTACACCTTC. Its translation: CASSQTGSFSPGYTF.

This clonotype was seen only a few times. The V call is TRBV4-2, the J call TRBJ1-5; no definite D call. The germline V gene has CDR1 LGHNA and CDR2 YNFKEQ. The CDR3 contains 15 residues. With 0 bases removed from V and 1 base from J, the gap between germline ends came to 7 bases. CDR3 DNA: TGTGCCAGCAGCCAAGATTGGCCCAGCAATCAGCCCCAGCATTTT. It encodes CASSQDWPSNQPQHF.

This clonotype was seen a few times. The rearrangement uses TRBV29-1 and TRBJ2-7; D remains ambiguous. Germline assignment: CDR1 SQVTM and CDR2 ANQGSEA. CDR3 length: 13 residues. Trimming stripped 0 bases from V and 8 bases from J, with 14 bases between. The CDR3 loop reads CSVEDNRLRKQYF. The CDR3 DNA sequence: TGCAGCGTTGAAGATAACCGGTTGAGGAAGCAGTACTTC.

The sample holds a few counts of this clonotype. This clone may be a read error of a much larger clone one base away. The chain recombines TRBV7-9 with TRBJ2-2; TRBD1 matches at 9 bases. Germline CDR1 SEHNR, CDR2 FQNEAQ (reference sequence). J was trimmed by 3 bases and V by 5 bases; bases with no gene match: 1. This CDR3 is built from 14 residues. CDR3 region: CASSRQGDTGELFF. Here the CDR3 DNA reads TGTGCCAGCAGCCGACAGGGGGACACCGGGGAGCTGTTTTTT.